The source of this T cell receptor (beta chain) is a study of OX40 agonist ivuxolimab in advanced cancers. Study-level background: Eligibility rules accepted prior anti-PD-1, anti-PD-L1 or anti-CTLA-4 therapy, and around 38% had some. Overall study results and limits: Low normalized T-cell clonal expansion was additionally recorded for some nonresponders.

Turning to this clone: Its antigen is not known.

The CDR3 extends over 12 amino acids. Trimming pared 9 bases from V and 0 bases from J, leaving 5 bases between. Germline V gene data show CDR1 as MDHEN and CDR2 as SYDVKM. Using immunoSEQ multiplex PCR, the repertoire was profiled, and TCRdb retains in-frame clones only, with some absent. The sample consists of tens of thousands of clones, around nine tenths of them appearing once. At baseline, cycle 4 day 1, and cycle 7 day 1, blood was sampled. The chain links TRBV28 to TRBJ2-2, with D unresolved. The sequence came from an adult with an advanced solid tumor such as melanoma, head and neck, liver or kidney cancer. The sequencing here drew on CD4+ or CD8+ T cells sorted from blood, taken in a trial of the OX40 agonist ivuxolimab. The DNA of the CDR3 is TGTGCCAGTGTTGCGAACACCGGGGAGCTGTTTTTT. Protein: CASVANTGELFF.